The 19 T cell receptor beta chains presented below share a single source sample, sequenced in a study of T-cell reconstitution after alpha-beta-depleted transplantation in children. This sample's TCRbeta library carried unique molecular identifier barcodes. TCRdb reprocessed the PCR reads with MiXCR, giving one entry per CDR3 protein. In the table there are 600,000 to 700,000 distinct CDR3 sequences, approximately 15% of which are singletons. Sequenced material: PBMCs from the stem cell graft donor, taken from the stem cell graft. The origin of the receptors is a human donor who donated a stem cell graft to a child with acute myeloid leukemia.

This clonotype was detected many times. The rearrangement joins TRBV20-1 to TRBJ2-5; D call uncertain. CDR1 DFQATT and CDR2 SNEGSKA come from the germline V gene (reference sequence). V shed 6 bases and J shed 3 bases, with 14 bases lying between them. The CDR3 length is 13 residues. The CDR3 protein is CSAWVSAEETQYF. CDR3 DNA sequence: TGCAGTGCATGGGTGTCAGCCGAAGAGACCCAGTACTTC.

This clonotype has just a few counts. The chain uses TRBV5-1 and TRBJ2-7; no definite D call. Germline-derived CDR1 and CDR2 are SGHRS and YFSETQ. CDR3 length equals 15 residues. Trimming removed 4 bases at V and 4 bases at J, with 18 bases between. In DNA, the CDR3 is TGCGCCAGCAGCCTCACACCTTTCCCCTTATACGAGCAGTACGTC. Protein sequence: CASSLTPFPLYEQYV.

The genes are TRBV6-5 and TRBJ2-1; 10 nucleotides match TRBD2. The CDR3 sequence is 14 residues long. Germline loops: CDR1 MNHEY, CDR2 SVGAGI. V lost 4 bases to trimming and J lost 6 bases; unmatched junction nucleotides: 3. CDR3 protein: CASSFKRGGNEQFF. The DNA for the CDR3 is TGTGCCAGCAGTTTCAAGCGGGGGGGCAATGAGCAGTTCTTC.

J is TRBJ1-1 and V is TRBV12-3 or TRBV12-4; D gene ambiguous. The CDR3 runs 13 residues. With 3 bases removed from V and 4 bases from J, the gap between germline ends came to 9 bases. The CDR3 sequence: CASSFESGTEAFF. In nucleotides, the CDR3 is TGTGCCAGCAGTTTTGAGTCGGGCACTGAAGCTTTCTTT.

CDR3 amino acids: CASSDRGQETQYF. In DNA, the CDR3 is TGTGCCAGCAGCGACAGGGGACAAGAGACCCAGTACTTC. This chain links TRBV12-3 or TRBV12-4 with TRBJ2-5; TRBD1 agrees at 8 bases. J gave up 2 bases and V 6 bases, and 2 bases lay outside the gene matches. CDR3 length equals 13 residues.

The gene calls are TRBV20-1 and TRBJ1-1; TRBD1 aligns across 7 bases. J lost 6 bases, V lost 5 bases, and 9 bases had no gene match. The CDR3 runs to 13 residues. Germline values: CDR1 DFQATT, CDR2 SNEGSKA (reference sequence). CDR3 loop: CSAGGGQYPEAFF. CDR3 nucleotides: TGCAGTGCTGGAGGGGGACAGTATCCTGAAGCTTTCTTT.

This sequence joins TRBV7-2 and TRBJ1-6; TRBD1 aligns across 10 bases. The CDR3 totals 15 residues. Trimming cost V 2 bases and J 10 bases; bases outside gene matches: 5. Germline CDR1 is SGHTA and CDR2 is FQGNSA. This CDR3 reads CASSLQTGGGSPLHF. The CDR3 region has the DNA TGTGCCAGCAGCTTACAGACAGGGGGCGGGTCACCCCTCCACTTT.

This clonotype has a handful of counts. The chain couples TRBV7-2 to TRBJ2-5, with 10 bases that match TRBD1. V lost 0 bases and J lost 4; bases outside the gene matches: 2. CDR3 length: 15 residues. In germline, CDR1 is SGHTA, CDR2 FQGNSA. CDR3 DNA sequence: TGTGCCAGCAGCTTAGCGGGGACAGGGGTAGAGACCCAGTACTTC. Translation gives CASSLAGTGVETQYF.

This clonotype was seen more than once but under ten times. CDR3 bases: TGTGCCAGCAGCTCGACAGGGTGGGGCGAGCAGTACTTC. Residues: CASSSTGWGEQYF. The V gene is TRBV3-1, the J gene TRBJ2-7, with 7 positions matching TRBD1. Germline loops: CDR1 LGHDT, CDR2 YNNKEL (reference sequence). V shed 5 bases and J 6 bases; nucleotides not matched to a gene: 7. The CDR3 runs 13 residues.

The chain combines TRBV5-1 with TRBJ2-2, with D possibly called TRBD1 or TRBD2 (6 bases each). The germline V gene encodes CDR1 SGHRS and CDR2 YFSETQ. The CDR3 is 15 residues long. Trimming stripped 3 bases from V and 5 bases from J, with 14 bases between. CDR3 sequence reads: CASSSGGQTTGELFF. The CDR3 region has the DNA TGCGCCAGCAGCTCCGGGGGACAAACAACCGGGGAGCTGTTTTTT.

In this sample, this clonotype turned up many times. CDR3 DNA: TGTGCCAGCAGTTTAGACCTGGGGTTACCCCTGTACGAGCAGTACTTC. This sequence encodes CASSLDLGLPLYEQYF. The J gene is TRBJ2-7, the V gene TRBV12-3 or TRBV12-4, with D uncertain. With 1 base removed from V and 4 bases from J, the gap between germline ends came to 17 bases. The CDR3 covers 16 residues.

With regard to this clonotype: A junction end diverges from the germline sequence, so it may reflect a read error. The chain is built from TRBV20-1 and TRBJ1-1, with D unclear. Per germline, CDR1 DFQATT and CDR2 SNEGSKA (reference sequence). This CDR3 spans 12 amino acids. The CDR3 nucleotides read TGCAGTGCTAGAGGGCTGAACCCTGAAGCTTTCTTT. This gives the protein CSARGLNPEAFF.

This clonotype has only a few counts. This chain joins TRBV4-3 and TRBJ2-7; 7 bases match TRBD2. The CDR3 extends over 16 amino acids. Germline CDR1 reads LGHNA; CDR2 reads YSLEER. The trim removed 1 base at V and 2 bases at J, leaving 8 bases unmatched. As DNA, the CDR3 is TGCGCCAGCAGCCAAGGGGCCGGACTAGAGGCCTACGAGCAGTACTTC. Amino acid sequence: CASSQGAGLEAYEQYF.

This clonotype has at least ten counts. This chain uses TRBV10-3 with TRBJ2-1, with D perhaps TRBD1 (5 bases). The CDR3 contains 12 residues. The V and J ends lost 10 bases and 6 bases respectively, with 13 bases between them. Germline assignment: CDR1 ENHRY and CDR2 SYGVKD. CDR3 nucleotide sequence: TGTGCCACCCTGGGGCTGGGCAATGAGCAGTTCTTC. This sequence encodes CATLGLGNEQFF.

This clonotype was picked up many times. CDR3 sequence (DNA): TGTGCCAGCAGTATTGATACGGACAGTTCCTACGAGCAGTACTTC. Protein product: CASSIDTDSSYEQYF. The chain is built from TRBV12-3 or TRBV12-4 and TRBJ2-7; perhaps TRBD1 as D (6 bases). The CDR3 loop spans 15 amino acids. Trimming shortened V by 5 bases and J by 1 base, and 15 bases separated the two germline ends.

The CDR3 coding sequence is TGTGCCGCCAGCCCAATGGACAGCTCCTACGAGCAGTACTTC. It encodes CAASPMDSSYEQYF. The chain carries TRBV10-3 and TRBJ2-7, with a possible D match to TRBD1 (6 bases). V was cut by 11 bases and J by 0 bases, with 17 bases left in between. This CDR3 has 14 residues. Per the germline V gene, CDR1 is ENHRY and CDR2 is SYGVKD.

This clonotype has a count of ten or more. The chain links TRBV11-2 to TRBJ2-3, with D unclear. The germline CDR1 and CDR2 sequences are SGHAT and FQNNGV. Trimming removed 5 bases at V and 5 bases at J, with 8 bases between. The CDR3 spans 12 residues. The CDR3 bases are TGTGCCAGCAGCCCCCATCGAGATACGCAGTATTTT. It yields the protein CASSPHRDTQYF.

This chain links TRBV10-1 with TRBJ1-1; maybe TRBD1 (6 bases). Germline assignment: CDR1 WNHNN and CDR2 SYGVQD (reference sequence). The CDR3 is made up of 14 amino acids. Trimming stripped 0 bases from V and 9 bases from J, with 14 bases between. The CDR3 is CASSESGDTGQAFF. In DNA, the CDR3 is TGCGCCAGCAGTGAGTCTGGGGACACCGGACAAGCTTTCTTT.

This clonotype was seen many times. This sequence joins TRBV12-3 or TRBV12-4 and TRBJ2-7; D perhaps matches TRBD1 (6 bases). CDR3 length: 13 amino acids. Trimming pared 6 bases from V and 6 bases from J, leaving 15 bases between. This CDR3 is CASSPTGSGEQYV. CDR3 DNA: TGTGCCAGCAGCCCAACAGGGTCCGGCGAGCAGTACGTC.